A selection of T cell receptor beta chains follows, all from one sample in a study of vaccination effects on CD4 cells after COVID-19. Using immunoSEQ multiplex PCR, the repertoire was profiled, and TCRdb retains in-frame clones only, with some absent. The table shows 78,000 or so clones, with around 81% occurring only once. Their antigen targets remain unknown. The sample here was CD4+ T cells from PBMCs cultured with SARS-CoV-2 spike peptides, taken before COVID-19 vaccination. These receptors all come from a human donor who received a COVID-19 vaccine. CDR3s include the opening cysteine and the closing phenylalanine or tryptophan. D genes are given only for firm matches. Size is omitted from some rows. Given values are once, few, many or a class for expanded clones.

j_call clone_size v_call d_call cdr3_aa cdr3_nt
TRBJ1-1 NA TRBV27 TRBD1 CASSRDRGAGTAFF TGTGCCAGCAGTCGTGACAGGGGCGCAGGTACGGCTTTCTTT
TRBJ2-5 once TRBV15 NA CATSREDSQGRETQYF TGTGCCACCAGCAGAGAAGACTCACAGGGACGAGAGACCCAGTACTTC
TRBJ2-5 NA TRBV3-1/TRBV3-2 NA CASSPTGLQETQYF TGTGCCAGCAGCCCGACAGGCCTACAAGAGACCCAGTACTTC
TRBJ1-1 NA TRBV30 NA CAATRLLNEAFF TGTGCCGCCACGAGGCTCCTCAATGAAGCTTTCTTT
TRBJ1-6 NA TRBV3-1/TRBV3-2 NA CASRGGGNSPLHF TGTGCCAGCCGGGGGGGTGGTAATTCACCCCTCCACTTT
TRBJ2-1 NA TRBV19 NA CASVPRGSRIDEQFF NA
TRBJ1-1 NA TRBV6-6 NA CASSYSLLHITEAFF TGTGCCAGCAGTTACTCCCTATTACATATCACTGAAGCTTTCTTT
TRBJ1-5 NA TRBV10-3 NA CAISAGFYSNQPQHF TGTGCCATCAGTGCAGGGTTCTATAGCAATCAGCCCCAGCATTTT
TRBJ2-2 NA TRBV11-2 TRBD2 CASSLTLAGGETGELFF TGTGCCAGCAGCTTAACCCTAGCGGGGGGTGAAACCGGGGAGCTGTTTTTT
TRBJ2-4 NA TRBV27 TRBD1 CASSLIGTGSKNIQYF TGTGCCAGCAGTTTAATTGGGACAGGCTCCAAAAACATTCAGTACTTC
TRBJ1-5 NA TRBV5-6 NA CASSVNSNQPQHF TGTGCCAGCAGCGTAAATAGCAATCAGCCCCAGCATTTT
TRBJ2-5 NA TRBV29-1 TRBD2 CSVDLASGVLHSYF TGCAGCGTTGATTTGGCTAGCGGGGTCCTTCATTCGTACTTC
TRBJ2-4 NA TRBV3-1/TRBV3-2 TRBD2 CASSPGTSGRTPTLAKNIQYF TGTGCCAGCAGCCCCGGGACTAGCGGCCGAACACCTACCCTAGCCAAAAACATTCAGTACTTC
TRBJ2-5 NA TRBV5-1 TRBD1 CASRNYWTGGLETQYF TGCGCCAGCAGGAACTACTGGACAGGGGGCTTGGAGACCCAGTACTTC
TRBJ2-6 NA TRBV9 NA CASSPLLSSGANVLTF TGTGCCAGCAGCCCCCTTCTTAGCTCTGGGGCCAACGTCCTGACTTTC
TRBJ1-1 NA TRBV2 NA CASTDWRKNTEAFF TGTGCCAGCACTGATTGGAGGAAGAACACTGAAGCTTTCTTT
TRBJ1-5 few TRBV7-2 NA CASSSYNQPQHF TGTGCCAGCAGCTCCTATAATCAGCCCCAGCATTTT
TRBJ1-3 NA TRBV2 NA CASSVGGHNGNTIYF TGTGCCAGCAGTGTGGGGGGACATAATGGAAACACCATATATTTT
TRBJ1-1 NA TRBV15 NA CATSRDLLSNTEAFF TGTGCCACCAGCAGAGATCTCCTTTCGAACACTGAAGCTTTCTTT
TRBJ1-2 NA TRBV14 NA CASSLGSGGYTF TGTGCCAGCAGCCTCGGATCGGGAGGCTACACCTTC
TRBJ1-3 NA TRBV7-2 NA CASRRDLSGNTIYF TGTGCCAGCAGGAGGGACCTCTCTGGAAACACCATATATTTT
TRBJ2-3 once TRBV9 NA CASSVAGGQADTQYF TGTGCCAGCAGCGTAGCTGGGGGGCAAGCAGATACGCAGTATTTT
TRBJ2-4 NA TRBV21-1 NA CASGPTRAKNIQYF TGTGCCAGCGGGCCAACACGAGCCAAAAACATTCAGTACTTC
TRBJ1-3 NA TRBV24-1 NA CATSDLQDGNTIYF TGTGCCACCAGTGATTTACAAGACGGAAACACCATATATTTT
TRBJ1-3 few TRBV9 NA CASSVGQLFSGNTIYF TGTGCCAGCAGCGTAGGACAGCTGTTCTCTGGAAACACCATATATTTT
TRBJ1-3 NA TRBV6-5 NA CASSYKATGSGNTIYF TGTGCCAGCAGTTACAAGGCTACGGGCTCTGGAAACACCATATATTTT
TRBJ2-1 NA TRBV12-5 TRBD2 CASGSVAGGFHNEQFF TGTGCTAGTGGTTCGGTAGCGGGGGGTTTTCACAATGAGCAGTTCTTC
TRBJ2-5 NA TRBV7-2 TRBD1 CASSHDRVEETQYF TGTGCCAGCAGCCACGACAGGGTAGAAGAGACCCAGTACTTC
TRBJ1-1 NA TRBV7-6 NA CASSPGVGVLGRAFF TGTGCCAGCAGCCCCGGGGTCGGCGTCCTGGGTCGAGCTTTCTTT
TRBJ1-6 NA TRBV28 NA CASKLSAGVSSPLHF TGTGCCAGCAAGCTATCTGCGGGTGTCAGTTCACCCCTCCACTTT
TRBJ2-5 NA TRBV7-2 NA CASSTDRGAETQYF TGTGCCAGCAGCACAGATCGGGGGGCAGAGACCCAGTACTTC
TRBJ1-5 once TRBV28 TRBD1 CASFVRTGAGGGGQPQHF TGTGCCAGCTTTGTGCGGACGGGGGCAGGGGGCGGGGGTCAGCCCCAGCATTTT
TRBJ1-2 NA TRBV18 NA CASSPPGLDNYGYTF TGTGCCAGCTCACCCCCGGGGCTGGATAACTATGGCTACACCTTC
TRBJ2-5 NA TRBV5-4 TRBD2 CASSFPGTSRETQYF TGTGCCAGCAGCTTCCCCGGGACTAGCAGAGAGACCCAGTACTTC